One sample yielded the 22 T cell receptor beta chains listed below, sequenced in a study of OX40 agonist ivuxolimab in advanced cancers. Clones were sequenced by immunoSEQ multiplex PCR, and TCRdb holds only the in-frame ones, with some missing. The sample has tens of thousands of clones, about 93% seen once. The source was CD4+ or CD8+ T cells sorted from blood, collected in a trial of the OX40 agonist ivuxolimab. All receptors derive from an adult with an advanced solid tumor such as melanoma, head and neck, liver or kidney cancer.

The chain joins TRBV7-6 to TRBJ1-1, with 9 bases aligning to TRBD1. CDR3 length: 14 amino acids. The J segment lost 5 bases and the V segment lost 5 bases, leaving 6 bases of the junction unmatched. The germline CDR1 and CDR2 sequences are SGHVS and FNYEAQ. CDR3 in amino acids: CASSAGQGWTEAFF. The CDR3 region has the DNA TGTGCCAGCAGCGCTGGACAGGGGTGGACTGAAGCTTTCTTT.

The chain combines TRBV19 with TRBJ1-1; D is possibly TRBD1 (5 bases). The CDR3 is made up of 12 amino acids. Per the germline V gene, CDR1 is LNHDA and CDR2 is SQIVND (reference sequence). V lost 7 bases to trimming and J lost 3 bases, with 9 bases between them. The CDR3 region has the DNA TGTGCCAGTACTAAGGGACACACTGAAGCTTTCTTT. Its protein product is CASTKGHTEAFF.

V is TRBV7-2 and J is TRBJ2-7; possibly TRBD2 for D (5 bases). CDR1 is SGHTA and CDR2 is FQGNSA in the germline V gene. With 1 base removed from V and 0 bases from J, the gap between germline ends came to 13 bases. The CDR3 has 16 amino acids. CDR3 protein: CASSLDQDWSSYEQYF. CDR3 DNA sequence: TGTGCCAGCAGCTTAGATCAGGACTGGAGCTCCTACGAGCAGTACTTC.

The rearrangement joins TRBV2 to TRBJ2-7, with D uncertain. Germline CDR1 is SNHLY and CDR2 is FYNNEI. There are 12 residues in the CDR3. The ends were cut back, 3 bases at V and 3 bases at J, with 6 bases in the middle. CDR3 in DNA: TGTGCCAGCAGTGACCGTCTCTACGAGCAGTACTTC. It specifies CASSDRLYEQYF.

This chain uses TRBV11-3 with TRBJ2-2; D uncertain. V lost 3 bases and J lost 5, with 4 bases in between. Germline assignment: CDR1 SGHNT and CDR2 YENEEA. This CDR3 is built from 12 residues. As DNA, the CDR3 is TGTGCCAGCAGCTTCTCTACCGGGGAGCTGTTTTTT. It translates to CASSFSTGELFF.

CDR3 in DNA: TGTGCCAGCAGCTTAGGGGGAAACACCATATATTTT. Translating it yields CASSLGGNTIYF. The chain is built from TRBV7-6 and TRBJ1-3; D remains ambiguous. Germline CDR1 SGHVS, CDR2 FNYEAQ. The CDR3 spans 12 residues. The V and J ends lost 1 base and 4 bases respectively, with 2 bases between them.

A single count supports this clone. The V gene is TRBV30, the J gene TRBJ1-6; 12 nucleotides match TRBD1. Germline trimming cut 3 bases from V and 9 bases from J; bases unmatched to any gene: 6. CDR3 size: 15 residues. CDR1 GTSNPN and CDR2 SVGIG come from the germline V gene (reference sequence). The CDR3 region is CAWSQGQGAGSPLHF. CDR3 coding DNA: TGTGCCTGGAGCCAGGGACAGGGGGCTGGTTCACCCCTCCACTTT.

The chain uses TRBV25-1 and TRBJ2-1; 7 bases map to TRBD1. The CDR3 extends over 14 amino acids. J lost 8 bases, V lost 4 bases, and 8 bases had no gene match. Germline V gene lookup returns CDR1 MGHDK and CDR2 SYGVNS. The CDR3: CASSGQGIWHEQFF. The CDR3, as DNA: TGTGCCAGCAGTGGACAGGGTATATGGCATGAGCAGTTCTTC.

This chain uses TRBV29-1 with TRBJ2-1, with TRBD1 matching 10 bases. The V segment lost 7 bases and the J segment 7 bases; nucleotides outside the gene matches: 4. In germline, CDR1 is SQVTM, CDR2 ANQGSEA. This CDR3 has 12 amino acids. CDR3 residues: CSAGDRGNEQFF. The CDR3 nucleotides are TGCAGCGCAGGGGACAGGGGTAATGAGCAGTTCTTC.

This chain links TRBV4-3 with TRBJ1-1; unclear D gene. V lost 3 bases and J lost 10, with 18 bases in between. The CDR3 runs to 14 residues. The germline CDR1 and CDR2 sequences are LGHNA and YSLEER. CDR3 amino acids: CASSQVAQEAVAFF. CDR3 in DNA: TGCGCCAGCAGCCAGGTTGCCCAGGAGGCTGTAGCTTTCTTT.

The chain joins TRBV9 to TRBJ1-1; D call uncertain. This CDR3 has 15 amino acids. Germline V gives CDR1 SGDLS, CDR2 YYNGEE. The V end lost 0 bases, the J end lost 5 bases, and 14 bases lay between the germline ends. The CDR3 nucleotides read TGTGCCAGCAGCGTAGTCGGGGATCCTAAAACTGAAGCTTTCTTT. It translates to CASSVVGDPKTEAFF.

As concerns this clone: Other DNA sequences in this sample translate to the same CDR3. V and J are TRBV20-1 and TRBJ1-1; D is ambiguous. The V gene's germline CDR1 is DFQATT and CDR2 SNEGSKA (reference sequence). This CDR3 has 10 amino acids. V lost 6 bases and J 10 bases, leaving 12 bases between the germline ends. The CDR3 here is CSAGPGGAFF. The DNA for the CDR3 is TGCAGTGCCGGGCCCGGAGGAGCTTTCTTT.

The chain links TRBV6-1 to TRBJ2-7; D uncertain. CDR3 length: 13 amino acids. The V end lost 4 bases, the J end lost 5 bases, and 12 bases lay between the germline ends. Germline CDR1 is MNHNS and CDR2 is SASEGT. CDR3 amino acids: CASSGRALDEQYF. CDR3 sequence (DNA): TGTGCCAGCAGTGGACGGGCTTTGGACGAGCAGTACTTC.

This chain joins TRBV29-1 and TRBJ2-7; 13 bases match TRBD2. Germline V gene data show CDR1 as SQVTM and CDR2 as ANQGSEA. The CDR3 contains 14 residues. V lost 6 bases and J lost 4; bases outside the gene matches: 6. The CDR3 coding sequence is TGCAGCGTGGACGGACTAGCGGGAGAATACGAGCAGTACTTC. Translating it yields CSVDGLAGEYEQYF.

The CDR3 nucleotides are TGTGCTAGTGGTTTGGTCCTAAGCGGAGCCCAAGAGACCCAGTACTTC. Protein product: CASGLVLSGAQETQYF. The chain joins TRBV12-5 to TRBJ2-5, with D possibly being TRBD2 (5 bases). V lost 0 bases and J lost 1, with 12 bases in between. CDR1 LGHNT and CDR2 FRNRAP come from the germline V gene. The length of the CDR3 is 16 residues.

This clone has just a few counts. The chain employs TRBV29-1 and TRBJ2-7; possible D gene TRBD1, 5 bases. Trimming shortened V by 5 bases and J by 5 bases, and 13 bases separated the two germline ends. CDR1 is SQVTM and CDR2 is ANQGSEA in the germline V gene. CDR3 length: 12 amino acids. CDR3 region: CSVQFKGNEQYF. The CDR3 DNA sequence: TGCAGCGTTCAGTTTAAGGGGAACGAGCAGTACTTC.

V and J are TRBV7-3 and TRBJ2-5; TRBD2 is a possible D gene (6 bases). Trimming pared 1 base from V and 2 bases from J, leaving 8 bases between. In germline, CDR1 is SGHTA, CDR2 FQGTGA. The CDR3 sequence is 14 residues long. The CDR3 loop is CASSLSGGQETQYF. DNA of the CDR3: TGTGCCAGCAGCTTAAGTGGGGGGCAAGAGACCCAGTACTTC.

The CDR3 loop reads CASSMGGDTQYF. CDR3 bases: TGTGCCAGTAGTATGGGTGGAGATACGCAGTATTTT. The genes are TRBV19 and TRBJ2-3; the D is unclear. CDR3 length: 12 amino acids. V lost 3 bases and J 5 bases, leaving 6 bases between the germline ends. CDR1 and CDR2 from the germline V gene are LNHDA and SQIVND (reference sequence). Drawing the rest from reference TRBV19 and TRBJ2-3, the complete variable domain is DGGITQSPKYLFRKEGQNVTLSCEQNLNHDAMYWYRQDPGQGLRLIYYSQIVNDFQKGDIAEGYSVSREKKESFPLTVTSAQKNPTAFYLCASSMGGDTQYFGPGTRLTVL.

V usage is TRBV6-5 and J usage is TRBJ2-7, with 9 bases lining up with TRBD2. Germline loops: CDR1 MNHEY, CDR2 SVGAGI. The CDR3 runs 15 residues. After removal of 0 bases from V and 4 bases from J, the junction contained 4 bases not matched to a gene. The CDR3 protein is CASSYSSGGLYEQYF. CDR3 DNA sequence: TGTGCCAGCAGTTACTCTAGCGGGGGACTATACGAGCAGTACTTC.

This clone came up once. This chain connects TRBV11-2 to TRBJ2-5, with 11 bases aligning to TRBD2. The CDR3 contains 15 residues. V trimming: 0 bases; J trimming: 6 bases; junction bases outside the gene matches: 3. CDR1 is SGHAT and CDR2 is FQNNGV in the germline V gene. CDR3 residues: CASSLELAGVKTQYF. CDR3 nucleotide sequence: TGTGCCAGCAGCTTAGAACTAGCGGGAGTTAAGACCCAGTACTTC.

The chain links TRBV5-6 to TRBJ2-7; perhaps TRBD2 as D (5 bases). V was shortened by 0 bases and J by 3 bases, with 16 bases between the two germline ends. This CDR3 spans 16 amino acids. The germline V gene has CDR1 SGHDT and CDR2 YYEEEE. The CDR3, as DNA: TGTGCCAGCAGCTTGGCCGTTGGATTGGGAGTCTACGAGCAGTACTTC. It translates to CASSLAVGLGVYEQYF.

The chain employs TRBV2 and TRBJ2-1; 11 bases are a match to TRBD1. The CDR3 sequence is 16 residues long. V shed 2 bases and J 8 bases; nucleotides not matched to a gene: 8. CDR1 is SNHLY, CDR2 FYNNEI, per germline. The CDR3, as DNA: TGTGCCAGCAGTGAATGGACAGGGGGCCCCTCTGATGAGCAGTTCTTC. Its translation: CASSEWTGGPSDEQFF.